This entry describes one TCR beta chain. The data originate from a study of cytotoxic CD8 clonotypes in ibrutinib-treated CLL. Study summary: By median about 69 months, 12 had progressed and about 15 stayed remitted; responses had been 2 complete and 24 partial.

Germline assignment: CDR1 MNHEY and CDR2 SVGAGI. The V end lost 6 bases, the J end lost 4 bases, and 13 bases lay between the germline ends. This CDR3 is 14 amino acids long. The method was immunoSEQ multiplex PCR; TCRdb's version includes in-frame clones alone and lacks a portion of them. The sample comprises some 200,000 clones, nearly 80% of which are singletons, and about an eighth rests with the top ten. This sequence was found in a human donor with chronic lymphocytic leukemia. The input for sequencing was PBMCs, taken after 12 months of ibrutinib treatment. The chain is built from TRBV6-5 and TRBJ1-3, with D perhaps TRBD1 (5 bases). The chain's CDR3 is CASRDRDLGNTIYF. The CDR3 DNA follows: TGTGCCAGCAGAGACCGGGACCTCGGAAACACCATATATTTT.